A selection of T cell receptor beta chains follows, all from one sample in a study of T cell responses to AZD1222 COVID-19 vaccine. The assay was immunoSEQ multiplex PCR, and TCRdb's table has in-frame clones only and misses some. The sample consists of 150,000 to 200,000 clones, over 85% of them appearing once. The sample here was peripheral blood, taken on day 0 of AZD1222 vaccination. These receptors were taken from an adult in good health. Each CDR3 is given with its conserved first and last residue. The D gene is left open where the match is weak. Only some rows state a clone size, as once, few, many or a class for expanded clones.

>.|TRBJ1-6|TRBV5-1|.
CASSPGRHDMGGTLHF
TGCGCCAGCAGCCCGGGACGGCACGATATGGGCGGGACCCTCCACTTT
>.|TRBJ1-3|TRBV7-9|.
CASTSRRGTGNTIYF
TGTGCCAGCACCTCCAGACGGGGAACTGGAAACACCATATATTTT
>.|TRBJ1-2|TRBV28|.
CASSVNYGYTF
TGTGCCAGCAGTGTTAACTATGGCTACACCTTC
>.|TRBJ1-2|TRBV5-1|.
CASSREGVILDYGYTF
TGCGCCAGCAGCCGAGAGGGGGTCATTCTCGATTATGGCTACACCTTC
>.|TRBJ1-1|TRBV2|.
CASSGEAPEVGEAFF
TGTGCCAGCAGTGGGGAGGCCCCCGAGGTTGGTGAAGCTTTCTTT
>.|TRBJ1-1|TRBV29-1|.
CSVEVGRGRTEAFF
TGCAGCGTTGAAGTCGGCAGGGGCCGGACTGAAGCTTTCTTT
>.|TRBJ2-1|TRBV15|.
CATSFRRGGYNEQFF
TGTGCCACCAGCTTTCGGAGGGGGGGTTACAATGAGCAGTTCTTC
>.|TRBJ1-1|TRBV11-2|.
CASSLDIGRMNTEAFF
TGTGCCAGCAGCTTAGATATAGGGCGGATGAACACTGAAGCTTTCTTT
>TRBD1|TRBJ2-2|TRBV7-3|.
CASSLGDRPCCGGELFF
TGTGCCAGCAGCCTAGGGGACAGACCATGCTGTGGCGGGGAGCTGTTTTTT
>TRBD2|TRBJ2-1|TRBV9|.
CASSVLPGTSGRNEQFF
TGTGCCAGCAGCGTACTTCCCGGGACTAGCGGGAGGAATGAGCAGTTCTTC
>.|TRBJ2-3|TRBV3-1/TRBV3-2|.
CASSLRLGGETDTQYF
TGTGCCAGCAGCCTCCGCCTGGGGGGTGAAACAGATACGCAGTATTTT
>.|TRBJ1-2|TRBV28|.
CASSYIGRANYGYTF
TGTGCCAGCAGTTACATAGGCCGAGCTAACTATGGCTACACCTTC
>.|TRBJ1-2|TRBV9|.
CASSPGTLGYGYTF
TGTGCCAGCAGCCCCGGGACACTCGGCTATGGCTACACCTTC
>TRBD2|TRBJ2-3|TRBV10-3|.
CAISESGGRTTDTQYF
TGTGCCATCAGTGAGTCCGGGGGGAGGACCACAGATACGCAGTATTTT
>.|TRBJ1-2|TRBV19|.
CASNTGPGDYGYTF
TGTGCCAGTAATACCGGGCCCGGCGACTATGGCTACACCTTC
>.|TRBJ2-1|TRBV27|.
CASRKLDRYNEQFF
TGTGCCAGCAGAAAACTCGACAGGTACAATGAGCAGTTCTTC
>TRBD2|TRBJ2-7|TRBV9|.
CASSSGLAGGRGPYEQYF
TGTGCCAGCAGCTCGGGACTAGCGGGGGGGCGAGGGCCCTACGAGCAGTACTTC
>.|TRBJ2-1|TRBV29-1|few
CSVDIYEQFF
TGCAGCGTTGATATTTATGAGCAGTTCTTC
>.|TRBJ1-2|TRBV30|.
CAWSALSGDGYTF
TGTGCCTGGAGTGCCCTCTCAGGGGATGGCTACACCTTC
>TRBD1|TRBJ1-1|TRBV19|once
CASSRDRGPNTEAFF
TGTGCCAGTAGTAGGGACAGGGGGCCGAACACTGAAGCTTTCTTT
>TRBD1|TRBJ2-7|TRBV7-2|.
CASSSRQGASYEQYF
TGTGCCAGCAGCTCCCGACAGGGGGCCTCCTACGAGCAGTACTTC
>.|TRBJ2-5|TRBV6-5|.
CASSLYGGDQETQYF
TGTGCCAGCAGCCTATACGGAGGGGACCAAGAGACCCAGTACTTC
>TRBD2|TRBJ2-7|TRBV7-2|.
CASSPGLAGSYEQYF
TGTGCCAGCAGCCCCGGACTAGCAGGCTCCTACGAGCAGTACTTC
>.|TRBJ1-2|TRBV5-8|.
CASSPGDSNYGYTF
TGTGCCAGCAGCCCGGGAGACAGCAACTATGGCTACACCTTC
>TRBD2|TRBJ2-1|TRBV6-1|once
CASSEKGRTSGSPAHDEQFF
TGTGCCAGCAGTGAAAAGGGTAGGACTAGCGGGAGCCCCGCACATGATGAGCAGTTCTTC
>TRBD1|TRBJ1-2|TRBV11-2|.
CASSLATGANYGYTF
TGTGCCAGCAGCCTTGCAACAGGGGCTAACTATGGCTACACCTTC
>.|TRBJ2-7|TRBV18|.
CASSPFADSSYEQYF
TGTGCCAGCTCACCTTTTGCGGACAGTTCCTACGAGCAGTACTTC
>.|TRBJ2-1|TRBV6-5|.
CAAFRGESSYNEQFF
TGTGCCGCCTTTAGGGGGGAGAGCTCCTACAATGAGCAGTTCTTC
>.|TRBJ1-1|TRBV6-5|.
CASRSSQRMNTEAFF
TGTGCCAGCAGATCCTCCCAACGGATGAACACTGAAGCTTTCTTT
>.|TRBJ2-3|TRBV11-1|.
CASSSAVRGRTDTQYF
TGTGCCAGCAGCTCAGCCGTTCGCGGTAGGACAGATACGCAGTATTTT
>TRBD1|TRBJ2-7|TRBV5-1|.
CASSSTGNLYEQYF
TGCGCCAGCAGCTCGACAGGGAACCTCTACGAGCAGTACTTC
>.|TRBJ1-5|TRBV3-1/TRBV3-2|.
CASSQGFVGLSNQPQHF
TGTGCCAGCAGCCAAGGTTTCGTGGGATTAAGCAATCAGCCCCAGCATTTT
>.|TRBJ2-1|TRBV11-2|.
CASSLKFLEQFF
TGTGCCAGCAGCTTAAAATTTCTAGAGCAGTTCTTC
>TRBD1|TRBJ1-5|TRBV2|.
CASSARTGYGGNQPQHF
TGTGCCAGCAGTGCTAGGACAGGGTACGGAGGCAATCAGCCCCAGCATTTT
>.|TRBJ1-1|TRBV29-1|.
CSVGKQENMNTEAFF
TGCAGCGTAGGAAAACAGGAAAACATGAACACTGAAGCTTTCTTT
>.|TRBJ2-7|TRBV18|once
CASSPPGRGPYEQYF
TGTGCCAGCTCACCACCGGGCAGGGGCCCCTACGAGCAGTACTTC
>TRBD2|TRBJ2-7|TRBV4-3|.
CASSQVTSGGLNEQYF
TGCGCCAGCAGCCAAGTTACTAGCGGGGGGTTGAACGAGCAGTACTTC
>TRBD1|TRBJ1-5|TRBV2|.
CASTPDRGHQQPQHF
TGTGCCAGCACCCCCGACAGGGGGCATCAACAGCCCCAGCATTTT
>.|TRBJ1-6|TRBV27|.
CASSFSGGMNNSPLHF
TGTGCCAGCAGTTTCTCTGGTGGTATGAATAATTCACCCCTCCACTTT
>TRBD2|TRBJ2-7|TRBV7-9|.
CASSRGTSGKEQYF
TGTGCCAGCAGCCGGGGGACTAGCGGGAAGGAGCAGTACTTC
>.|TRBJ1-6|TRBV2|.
CASSPGGTSLLHF
TGTGCCAGCAGCCCTGGGGGAACCTCTCTCCTCCACTTT
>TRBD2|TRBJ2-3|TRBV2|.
CASGGGRDTQYF
TGTGCCAGCGGCGGGGGGCGGGATACGCAGTATTTT
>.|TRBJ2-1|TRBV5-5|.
CASSLVLLTEGVSSYNEQFF
TGTGCCAGCAGCTTGGTTTTGTTAACCGAGGGCGTGAGCTCCTACAATGAGCAGTTCTTC
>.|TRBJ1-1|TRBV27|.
CASSLSVISLGTEAFF
TGTGCCAGCAGTTTATCGGTAATCAGTCTCGGGACTGAAGCTTTCTTT
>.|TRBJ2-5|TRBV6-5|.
CASRRGPLIQETQYF
TGTGCCAGCAGGAGGGGACCGCTAATACAAGAGACCCAGTACTTC
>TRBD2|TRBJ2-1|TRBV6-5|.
CASSKGLGDYNEQFF
TGTGCCAGCAGTAAGGGACTAGGGGATTACAATGAGCAGTTCTTC
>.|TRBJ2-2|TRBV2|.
CASQGTSNTGELFF
TGTGCCAGCCAGGGCACGTCGAACACCGGGGAGCTGTTTTTT
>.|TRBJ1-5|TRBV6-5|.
CASSSPRKPQHF
TGTGCCAGCAGTTCTCCTCGTAAGCCCCAGCATTTT
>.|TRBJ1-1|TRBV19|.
CASTSDRRPANTEAFF
TGTGCCAGTACCTCCGACAGGAGGCCCGCGAACACTGAAGCTTTCTTT
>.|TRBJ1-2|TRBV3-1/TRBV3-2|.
CASSQGRIANYGYTF
TGTGCCAGCAGCCAAGGAAGGATAGCTAACTATGGCTACACCTTC
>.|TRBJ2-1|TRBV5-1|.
CASSLVAGAGNNEQFF
TGCGCCAGCAGCTTGGTGGCCGGGGCGGGGAACAATGAGCAGTTCTTC
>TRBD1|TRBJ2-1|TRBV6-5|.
CASSFRGHEQFF
TGTGCCAGCAGTTTCAGGGGGCATGAGCAGTTCTTC